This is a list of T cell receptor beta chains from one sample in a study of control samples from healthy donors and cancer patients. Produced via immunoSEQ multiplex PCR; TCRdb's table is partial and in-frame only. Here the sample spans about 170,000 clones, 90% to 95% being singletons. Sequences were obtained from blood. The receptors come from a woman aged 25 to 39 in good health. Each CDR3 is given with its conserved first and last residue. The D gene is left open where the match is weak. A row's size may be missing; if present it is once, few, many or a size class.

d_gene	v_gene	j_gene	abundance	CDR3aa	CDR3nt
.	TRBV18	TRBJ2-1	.	CASSPGTTHNEQFF	TGTGCCAGCTCACCCGGGACAACCCACAATGAGCAGTTCTTC
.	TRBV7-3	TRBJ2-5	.	CASSLGGAGETQYF	TGTGCCAGCAGCTTAGGAGGGGCTGGGGAGACCCAGTACTTC
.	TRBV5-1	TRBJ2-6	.	CASSPVGGSGANVLTF	TGCGCCAGCAGCCCGGTCGGGGGTTCCGGGGCCAACGTCCTGACTTTC
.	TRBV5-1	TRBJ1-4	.	CASSGGRNNEKLFF	TGCGCCAGCAGCGGGGGGCGGAATAATGAAAAACTGTTTTTT
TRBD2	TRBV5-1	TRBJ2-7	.	CASSDAGGPYEQYF	TGCGCCAGCAGCGACGCGGGAGGGCCATACGAGCAGTACTTC
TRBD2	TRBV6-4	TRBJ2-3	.	CASSELAGAPDTQYF	TGTGCCAGCAGTGAACTAGCGGGGGCCCCAGATACGCAGTATTTT
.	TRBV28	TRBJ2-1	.	CASSFGELAYNEQFF	TGTGCCAGCAGTTTCGGAGAACTTGCCTACAATGAGCAGTTCTTC
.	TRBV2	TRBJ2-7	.	CASSELVLSYEQYF	TGTGCCAGCAGTGAACTAGTCCTCTCCTACGAGCAGTACTTC
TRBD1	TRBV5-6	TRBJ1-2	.	CASSHRDRGGANYGYTF	TGTGCCAGCAGCCACCGGGACAGGGGGGGAGCTAACTATGGCTACACCTTC
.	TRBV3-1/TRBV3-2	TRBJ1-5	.	CASSQGTGNQPQHF	TGTGCCAGCAGCCAAGGGACAGGCAATCAGCCCCAGCATTTT
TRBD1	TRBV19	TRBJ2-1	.	CASSDDRGQGDNEQFF	TGTGCCAGTAGCGATGACCGGGGACAGGGGGACAATGAGCAGTTCTTC
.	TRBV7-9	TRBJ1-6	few	CASSYREHNSPLHF	TGTGCCAGCAGCTACAGGGAGCATAATTCACCCCTCCACTTT
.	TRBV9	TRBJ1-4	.	CASSAGWTNEKLFF	TGTGCCAGCAGCGCAGGGTGGACTAATGAAAAACTGTTTTTT
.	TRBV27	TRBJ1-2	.	CASSLGGDYGYTF	TGTGCCAGCAGTTTGGGAGGTGACTATGGCTACACCTTC
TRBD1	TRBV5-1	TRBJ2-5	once	CASSLATGGETQYF	TGCGCCAGCAGCTTGGCGACAGGGGGGGAGACCCAGTACTTC
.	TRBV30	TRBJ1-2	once	CAWSPGHVYGYTF	TGTGCCTGGAGTCCGGGACACGTTTATGGCTACACCTTC
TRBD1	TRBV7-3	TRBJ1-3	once	CASNDRGSSGNTIYF	TGTGCCAGCAACGACAGGGGGTCCTCTGGAAACACCATATATTTT
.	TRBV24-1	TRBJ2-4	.	CATSDSAGRDIQYF	TGTGCCACCAGTGATTCCGCGGGACGAGACATTCAGTACTTC
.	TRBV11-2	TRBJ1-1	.	CASSLLPGNTEAFF	TGTGCCAGCAGCTTACTTCCAGGGAACACTGAAGCTTTCTTT
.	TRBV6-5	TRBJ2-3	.	CASSYSGTDTQYF	TGTGCCAGCAGTTACAGCGGCACAGATACGCAGTATTTT
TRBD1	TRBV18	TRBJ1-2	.	CASSPPRDRGRGGYTF	TGTGCCAGCTCACCACCCCGGGACAGGGGGCGCGGTGGCTACACCTTC